The table lists the clone carrying this TCR beta chain with a few counts. Its antigen is unknown. The library targeted TCRbeta and was prepared with unique molecular identifiers. TCRdb re-derived calls from the PCR reads in MiXCR, one entry per CDR3 protein. Of 330,000 or so distinct CDR3 sequences in the sample, 7.5% to 9% were seen once. The source of the sample is a study of T-cell reconstitution after alpha-beta-depleted transplantation in children. Study observations and caveats: From newly produced T cells came most of the T-cell counts and diversity one year after transplant.

This CDR3 has 15 amino acids. CDR1 and CDR2 from the germline V gene are LGHDT and YNNKEL (reference sequence). V shed 2 bases and J 5 bases; nucleotides not matched to a gene: 7. Sequences were derived from peripheral blood, sampled 360 days after TCRalphabeta/CD19-depleted stem cell transplant. The sequence was collected from a female patient between 2 and 15 years old who had a stem cell transplant for Fanconi anemia, so the T cells may come from the graft donor. This sequence joins TRBV3-1 and TRBJ1-2; 8 nucleotides agree with TRBD1. The CDR3 nucleotides read TGTGCCAGCAGCCAACCGGGACAGGCAGCATATGGCTACACCTTC. Translated: CASSQPGQAAYGYTF.